The 16 T cell receptor beta chains reported below all come from one sample, sequenced in a study of response to subunit inactivated influenza vaccine (dated by TCRdb to between 2017 and 2018). The library was prepared using RT-PCR. Instrument used: Illumina HiSeq 2500. In TCRdb, the public reads were trimmed at Q25 with fastp and aligned with MiXCR, with productive beta chains retained. CDR3 protein duplicates are merged, each entry listing the most common genes and DNA. This sample gives 600,000 to 700,000 distinct CDR3 sequences in total; 14% of them show up just once. Clones ranked in the top ten supply about 7.6% of the sample. The sample here was PBMCs from blood, taken roughly 2 weeks before vaccination. These receptors were obtained from a man aged 50 to 59 who received an inactivated influenza vaccine. Donor details come from another sample of the same person, matched by shared clones.

The chain has TRBV28 and TRBJ2-5; 13 positions match TRBD2. CDR1 is MDHEN, CDR2 SYDVKM, per germline. This CDR3 comprises 17 residues. With 5 bases clipped from V and 4 bases from J, the junction kept 10 bases outside the gene matches. CDR3 amino acids: CASSPGLAGAFGETQYF. CDR3 DNA: TGTGCCAGCAGTCCTGGACTAGCGGGAGCTTTCGGAGAGACCCAGTACTTC.

This chain connects TRBV10-3 to TRBJ2-1, with D unresolved. Per germline, CDR1 ENHRY and CDR2 SYGVKD. V was shortened by 3 bases and J by 5 bases, with 11 bases between the two germline ends. This CDR3 spans 14 amino acids. CDR3 protein: CAISDLLRDNEQFF. CDR3 nucleotide sequence: TGTGCCATCAGTGACCTTCTACGGGACAATGAGCAGTTCTTC.

This clonotype was seen ten or more times. The chain combines TRBV5-1 with TRBJ2-1; no definite D call. The CDR3 loop spans 13 amino acids. Per the germline V gene, CDR1 is SGHRS and CDR2 is YFSETQ. Trimming cost V 5 bases and J 4 bases, with 10 bases left between them. The CDR3 protein is CASRGRRYNEQFF. The DNA of the CDR3 is TGCGCCAGCAGGGGAAGAAGATACAATGAGCAGTTCTTC.

This clonotype was detected many times. The chain has TRBV5-1 and TRBJ1-2; no clear D. The CDR3 spans 13 residues. Between the trimmed V and J ends, which lost 0 bases and 6 bases, there was a span of 9 bases. From germline, CDR1 is SGHRS and CDR2 YFSETQ. CDR3 DNA: TGCGCCAGCAGCTTGGACAGAGTGCATGGCTACACCTTC. Translating it yields CASSLDRVHGYTF.

J is TRBJ2-5 and V is TRBV11-2, with D uncertain. The CDR3 has 15 amino acids. V lost 0 bases, J lost 1 base, and 9 bases lay in between. CDR1 and CDR2 from the germline V gene are SGHAT and FQNNGV. Here the CDR3 DNA reads TGTGCCAGCAGCTTAGAATATTCCAGCCAAGAGACCCAGTACTTC. This encodes CASSLEYSSQETQYF.

This clonotype was picked up many times. The chain couples TRBV27 to TRBJ1-5; D may be TRBD1 (6 bases). The ends were cut back, 2 bases at V and 6 bases at J, with 11 bases in the middle. Germline values: CDR1 MNHEY, CDR2 SMNVEV (reference sequence). CDR3 length: 14 residues. The CDR3 is CASSLSQGFQPQHF. In DNA, the CDR3 is TGTGCCAGCAGTTTAAGCCAGGGGTTTCAGCCCCAGCATTTT.

CDR3 coding DNA: TGCGCCAGCAGCTTCACGGGACAGGGGAACTCTGGAAACACCATATATTTT. As protein: CASSFTGQGNSGNTIYF. The chain is built from TRBV5-1 and TRBJ1-3, with 10 bases lining up with TRBD1. Germline V gene lookup returns CDR1 SGHRS and CDR2 YFSETQ. V lost 2 bases and J lost 0; bases outside the gene matches: 5. The CDR3 has 17 amino acids. Full variable domain (missing parts from reference TRBV5-1 and TRBJ1-3): KAGVTQTPRYLIKTRGQQVTLSCSPISGHRSVSWYQQTPGQGLQFLFEYFSETQRNKGNFPGRFSGRQFSNSRSEMNVSTLELGDSALYLCASSFTGQGNSGNTIYFGEGSWLTVV.

This clonotype was recorded a few times. The J gene is TRBJ2-3, the V gene TRBV5-1; D perhaps matches TRBD1 (6 bases). CDR3 length equals 16 residues. Trimming removed 0 bases from V and 0 bases from J, with 11 bases in between. Per the germline V gene, CDR1 is SGHRS and CDR2 is YFSETQ. The CDR3 bases are TGCGCCAGCAGCTTGGGGGGGCTTACTAGCACAGATACGCAGTATTTT. Its translation is CASSLGGLTSTDTQYF.

The chain links TRBV7-2 to TRBJ2-1; 9 bases align to TRBD2. Per germline, CDR1 SGHTA and CDR2 FQGNSA. This CDR3 is built from 16 residues. V dropped 2 bases and J dropped 8; count of bases not matched to a gene: 10. The CDR3 bases are TGTGCCAGCAGCTTATCGTCTAGCGGGATGGGATATGAGCAGTTCTTC. Amino acid sequence: CASSLSSSGMGYEQFF.

This clonotype was seen at least ten times. The V gene is TRBV12-3 or TRBV12-4, the J gene TRBJ2-3; D is ambiguous. Trimming cost V 5 bases and J 3 bases, with 6 bases left between them. This CDR3 spans 12 amino acids. CDR3 residues: CASSTRTDTQYF. The CDR3 DNA sequence: TGTGCCAGCAGTACAAGAACAGATACGCAGTATTTT.

This clonotype was observed a few times. The V gene is TRBV12-3 or TRBV12-4, the J gene TRBJ2-3, with no clear D. Trimming removed 7 bases from V and 4 bases from J, with 15 bases in between. The CDR3 loop spans 14 amino acids. The CDR3 here is CASNAPEKADTQYF. CDR3 coding DNA: TGTGCCAGCAACGCTCCAGAAAAGGCAGATACGCAGTATTTT.

V is TRBV2 and J is TRBJ2-2, with D perhaps TRBD2 (5 bases). CDR3 length: 13 amino acids. V lost 5 bases to trimming and J lost 7 bases, with 11 bases between them. CDR1 and CDR2 (germline): SNHLY, FYNNEI. CDR3 DNA: TGTGCCAGCAGTCCACTAGACGTCGGGGAGCTGTTTTTT. Its protein is CASSPLDVGELFF.

The chain combines TRBV29-1 with TRBJ2-3, with D tentatively TRBD2 (5 bases). With 6 bases removed from V and 1 base from J, the gap between germline ends came to 11 bases. This CDR3 is 13 amino acids long. CDR1 and CDR2 from the germline V gene are SQVTM and ANQGSEA. CDR3 bases: TGCAGCGTATCGCCGCGGGGCACAGATACGCAGTATTTT. This encodes CSVSPRGTDTQYF.

The chain employs TRBV7-9 and TRBJ1-2, with 10 bases fitting TRBD1. CDR1 is SEHNR, CDR2 FQNEAQ, per germline (reference sequence). Trimming removed 4 bases from V and 6 bases from J; junction bases left unmatched: 5. The CDR3 consists of 14 residues. The CDR3 sequence: CASSSWTGGHGYTF. The CDR3 nucleotides are TGTGCCAGCAGCTCCTGGACAGGGGGACATGGCTACACCTTC.

The rearrangement links TRBV29-1 to TRBJ2-3; TRBD1 aligns across 7 bases. The CDR3 length is 12 residues. V shed 8 bases and J 2 bases; nucleotides not matched to a gene: 4. From germline, CDR1 is SQVTM and CDR2 ANQGSEA. The CDR3 DNA reads TGCAGCACGGGACAGTTCACAGATACGCAGTATTTT. This gives the protein CSTGQFTDTQYF.

The sample holds a few counts of this clonotype. The V call is TRBV3-1, the J call TRBJ2-1, with a tentative D call TRBD2 (6 bases). The CDR3 spans 15 residues. V was pared by 1 base and J by 4 bases, with 11 bases between. CDR1 is LGHDT, CDR2 YNNKEL, per germline (reference sequence). DNA for the CDR3: TGTGCCAGCAGCCAAGGGGCGGGAAAGTACAATGAGCAGTTCTTC. Translated, it gives CASSQGAGKYNEQFF.